This T cell receptor (beta chain) derives from a study of CD8 T cells in Susac syndrome. Study-wide points: As the study acknowledged, the number of individuals in its TCR sequencing and HLA analysis was relatively small.

This clonotype has just one count. Its antigen is as yet unknown. The CDR3 is 15 amino acids. The germline V gene encodes CDR1 DFQATT and CDR2 SNEGSKA (reference sequence). The germline V and J ends were trimmed by 0 bases and 3 bases, with 12 bases remaining between them. RNA totalling about 0.5 to 1 ug underwent reverse transcription with random hexamers. TCRdb recomputed calls from the immunoSEQ multiplex PCR reads with MiXCR, one row per CDR3 protein. Of hundreds of thousands of distinct CDR3 sequences listed, around 96% are singletons. The receptor comes from a human donor with multiple sclerosis. This chain uses TRBV20-1 with TRBJ2-1; D uncertain. Material: CD4+ T cells from PBMCs. The CDR3: CSARDRAERYNEQFF. CDR3 nucleotide sequence: TGCAGTGCTAGAGATCGCGCGGAGCGCTACAATGAGCAGTTCTTC.